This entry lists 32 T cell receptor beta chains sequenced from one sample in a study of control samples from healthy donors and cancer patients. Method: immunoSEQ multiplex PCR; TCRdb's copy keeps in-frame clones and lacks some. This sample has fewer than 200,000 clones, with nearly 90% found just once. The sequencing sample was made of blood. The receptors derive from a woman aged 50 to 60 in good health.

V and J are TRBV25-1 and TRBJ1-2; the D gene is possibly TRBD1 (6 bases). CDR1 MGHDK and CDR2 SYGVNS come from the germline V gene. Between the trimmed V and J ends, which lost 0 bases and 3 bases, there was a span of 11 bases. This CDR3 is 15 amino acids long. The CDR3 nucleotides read TGTGCCAGCAGTGAATATAAGACAGGCTACTATGGCTACACCTTC. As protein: CASSEYKTGYYGYTF.

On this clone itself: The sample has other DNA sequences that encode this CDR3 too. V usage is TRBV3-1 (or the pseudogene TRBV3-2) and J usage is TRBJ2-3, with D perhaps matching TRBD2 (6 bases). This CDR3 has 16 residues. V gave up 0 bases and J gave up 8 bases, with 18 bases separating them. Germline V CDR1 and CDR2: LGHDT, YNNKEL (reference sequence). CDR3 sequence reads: CASSQELAGRGGTQYF. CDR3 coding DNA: TGTGCCAGCAGCCAAGAACTAGCAGGAAGGGGAGGTACGCAGTATTTT.

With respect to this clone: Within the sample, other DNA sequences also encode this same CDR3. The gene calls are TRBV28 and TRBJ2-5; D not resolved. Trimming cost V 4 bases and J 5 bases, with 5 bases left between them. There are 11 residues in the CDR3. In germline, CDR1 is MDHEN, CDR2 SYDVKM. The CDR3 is CASSSVETQYF. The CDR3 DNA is TGTGCCAGCAGTTCTGTGGAGACCCAGTACTTC.

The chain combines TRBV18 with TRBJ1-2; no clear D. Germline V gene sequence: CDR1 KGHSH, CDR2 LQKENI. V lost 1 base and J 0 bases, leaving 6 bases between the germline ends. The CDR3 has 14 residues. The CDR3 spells CASSPLKANYGYTF. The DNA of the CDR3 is TGTGCCAGCTCACCACTTAAAGCTAACTATGGCTACACCTTC.

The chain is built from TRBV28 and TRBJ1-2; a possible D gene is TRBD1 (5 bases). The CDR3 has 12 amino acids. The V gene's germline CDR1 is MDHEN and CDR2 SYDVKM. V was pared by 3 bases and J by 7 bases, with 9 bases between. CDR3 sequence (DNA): TGTGCCAGCAGTTTGGTAGGGACTGGCTACACCTTC. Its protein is CASSLVGTGYTF.

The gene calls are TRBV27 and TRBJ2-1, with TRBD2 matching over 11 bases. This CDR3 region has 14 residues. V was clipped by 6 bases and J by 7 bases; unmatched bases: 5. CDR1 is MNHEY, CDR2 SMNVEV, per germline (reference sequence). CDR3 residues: CASRLAGEGNEQFF. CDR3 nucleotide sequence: TGTGCCAGCAGACTAGCGGGAGAAGGTAATGAGCAGTTCTTC.

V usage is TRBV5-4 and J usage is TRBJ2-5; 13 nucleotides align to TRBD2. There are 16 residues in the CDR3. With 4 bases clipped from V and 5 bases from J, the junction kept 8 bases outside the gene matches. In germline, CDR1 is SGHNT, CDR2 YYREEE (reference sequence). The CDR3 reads CASSRGTSGNRETQYF. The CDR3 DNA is TGTGCCAGCAGCCGGGGGACTAGCGGGAATCGGGAGACCCAGTACTTC.

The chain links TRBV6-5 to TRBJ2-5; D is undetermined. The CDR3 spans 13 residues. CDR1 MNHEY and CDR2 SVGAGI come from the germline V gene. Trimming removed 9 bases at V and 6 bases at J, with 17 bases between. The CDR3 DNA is TGTGCCAGAAGCTCCGGGCTGGGAAAGACCCAGTACTTC. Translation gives CARSSGLGKTQYF.

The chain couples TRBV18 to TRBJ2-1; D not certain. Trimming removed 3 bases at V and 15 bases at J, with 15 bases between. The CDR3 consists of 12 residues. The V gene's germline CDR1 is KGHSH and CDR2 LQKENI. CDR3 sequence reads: CASSPGAGSPFF. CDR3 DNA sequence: TGTGCCAGCTCACCCGGAGCTGGGTCGCCGTTCTTC.

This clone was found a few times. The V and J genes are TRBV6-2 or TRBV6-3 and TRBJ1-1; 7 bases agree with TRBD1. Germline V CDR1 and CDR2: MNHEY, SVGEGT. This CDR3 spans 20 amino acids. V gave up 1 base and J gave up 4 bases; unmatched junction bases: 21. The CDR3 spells CASSYFSSTVRGARGTEAFF. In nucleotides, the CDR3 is TGTGCCAGCAGTTACTTCTCTTCGACCGTCAGGGGGGCCAGGGGCACTGAAGCTTTCTTT.

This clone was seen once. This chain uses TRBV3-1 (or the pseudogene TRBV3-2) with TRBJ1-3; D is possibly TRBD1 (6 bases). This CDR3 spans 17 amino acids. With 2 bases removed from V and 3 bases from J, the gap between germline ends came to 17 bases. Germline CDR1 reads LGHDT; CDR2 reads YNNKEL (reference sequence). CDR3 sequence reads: CASSQRAGGLVGNTIYF. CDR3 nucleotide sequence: TGTGCCAGCAGCCAACGGGCGGGGGGGCTGGTTGGAAACACCATATATTTT.

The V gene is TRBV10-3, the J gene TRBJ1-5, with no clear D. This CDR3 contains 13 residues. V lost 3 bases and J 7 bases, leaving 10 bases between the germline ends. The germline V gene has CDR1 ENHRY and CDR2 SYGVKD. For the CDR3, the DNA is TGTGCCATCAGTGATTTGGGTCACCAGCCCCAGCATTTT. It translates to CAISDLGHQPQHF.

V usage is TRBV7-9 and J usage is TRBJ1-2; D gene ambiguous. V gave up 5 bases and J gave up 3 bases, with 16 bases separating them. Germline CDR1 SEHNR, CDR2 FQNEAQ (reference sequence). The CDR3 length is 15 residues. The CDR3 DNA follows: TGTGCCAGCAGCCCCTTCCCCGGGGAATACTATGGCTACACCTTC. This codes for CASSPFPGEYYGYTF.

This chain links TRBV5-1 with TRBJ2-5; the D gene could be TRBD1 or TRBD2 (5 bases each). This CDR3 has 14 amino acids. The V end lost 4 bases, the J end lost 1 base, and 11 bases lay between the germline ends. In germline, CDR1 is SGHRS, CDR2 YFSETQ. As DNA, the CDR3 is TGCGCCAGCAGCGCTGGGGGTGGCCAAGAGACCCAGTACTTC. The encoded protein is CASSAGGGQETQYF.

The CDR3 DNA reads TGCGCCAGCAGCGCCTTATCGGGAGGCACAGATACGCAGTATTTT. Translation gives CASSALSGGTDTQYF. The J gene is TRBJ2-3, the V gene TRBV5-1; weak D call: TRBD2 (6 bases). The CDR3 is 15 residues long. Germline-derived CDR1 and CDR2 are SGHRS and YFSETQ. V gave up 4 bases and J gave up 1 base, with 13 bases separating them.

The CDR3 here is CATSDSLRAVAQYF. DNA of the CDR3: TGTGCCACCAGTGATTCCCTGCGCGCGGTGGCGCAGTATTTT. This chain connects TRBV24-1 to TRBJ2-3; D unclear. V was pared by 2 bases and J by 10 bases, with 15 bases between. The CDR3 sequence is 14 residues long. Germline loops: CDR1 KGHDR, CDR2 SFDVKD.

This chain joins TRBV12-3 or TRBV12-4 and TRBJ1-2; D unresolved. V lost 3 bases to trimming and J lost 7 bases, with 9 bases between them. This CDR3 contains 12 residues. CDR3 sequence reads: CASSFKGFGYTF. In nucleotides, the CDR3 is TGTGCCAGCAGTTTCAAGGGATTTGGCTACACCTTC.

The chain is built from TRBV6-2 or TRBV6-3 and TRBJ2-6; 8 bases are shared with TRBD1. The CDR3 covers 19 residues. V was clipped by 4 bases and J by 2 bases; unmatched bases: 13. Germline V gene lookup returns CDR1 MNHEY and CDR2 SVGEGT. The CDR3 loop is CASSLARRTGLAGANVLTF. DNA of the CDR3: TGTGCCAGCAGTTTAGCCCGAAGGACAGGGCTTGCTGGGGCCAACGTCCTGACTTTC.

CDR3 region: CASSASGGHATNEKLFF. CDR3 nucleotide sequence: TGTGCCAGCAGCGCCTCCGGGGGGCACGCGACTAATGAAAAACTGTTTTTT. The rearrangement links TRBV9 to TRBJ1-4; D is possibly TRBD1 (6 bases). Germline CDR1 and CDR2: SGDLS and YYNGEE. Trimming removed 3 bases from V and 2 bases from J, with 17 bases in between. The CDR3 length is 17 residues.

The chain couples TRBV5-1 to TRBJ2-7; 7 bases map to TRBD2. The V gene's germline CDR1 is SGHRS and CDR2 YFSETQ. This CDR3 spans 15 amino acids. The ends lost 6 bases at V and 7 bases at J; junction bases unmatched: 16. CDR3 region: CASTFGGGGLEEQYF. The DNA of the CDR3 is TGCGCCAGCACTTTTGGTGGGGGAGGGCTGGAAGAGCAGTACTTC.

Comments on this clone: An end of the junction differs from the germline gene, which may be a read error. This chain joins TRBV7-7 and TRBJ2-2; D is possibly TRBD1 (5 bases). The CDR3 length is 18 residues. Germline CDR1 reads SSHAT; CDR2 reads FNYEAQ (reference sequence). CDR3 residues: CASSLLDTTYSNTGELFF. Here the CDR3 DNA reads TGTGCTAGCAGCTTATTGGACACTACTTACTCGAACACCGGGGAGCTGTTTTTT.

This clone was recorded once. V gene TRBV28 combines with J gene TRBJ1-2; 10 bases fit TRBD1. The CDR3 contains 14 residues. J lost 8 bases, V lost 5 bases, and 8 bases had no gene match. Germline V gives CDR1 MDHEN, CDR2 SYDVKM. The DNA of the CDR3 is TGTGCCAGCAGTCTGGGACAGGGGACTTGGGGCTACACCTTC. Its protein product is CASSLGQGTWGYTF.

This CDR3 is CSVVGVDYGYTF. In DNA, the CDR3 is TGCAGCGTTGTAGGTGTCGACTATGGCTACACCTTC. The chain combines TRBV29-1 with TRBJ1-2; unclear D gene. The CDR3 has 12 residues. Trimming took off 4 bases at V and 3 bases at J, with 9 bases between the two ends. Germline loops: CDR1 SQVTM, CDR2 ANQGSEA.

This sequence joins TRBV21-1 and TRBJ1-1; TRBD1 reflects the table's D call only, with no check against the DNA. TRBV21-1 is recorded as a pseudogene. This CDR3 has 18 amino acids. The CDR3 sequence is CASSRVLRDRALNTEAFF. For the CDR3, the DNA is TGTGCCAGCAGCCGCGTCCTCCGGGACAGAGCTTTGAACACTGAAGCTTTCTTT.

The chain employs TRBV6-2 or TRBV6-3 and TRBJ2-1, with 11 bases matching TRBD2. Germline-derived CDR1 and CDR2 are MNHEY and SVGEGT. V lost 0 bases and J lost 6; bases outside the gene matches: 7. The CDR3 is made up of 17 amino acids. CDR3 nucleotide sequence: TGTGCCAGCAGTTACTCGGTGCAAGGGACTAGCGGCAATGAGCAGTTCTTC. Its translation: CASSYSVQGTSGNEQFF.

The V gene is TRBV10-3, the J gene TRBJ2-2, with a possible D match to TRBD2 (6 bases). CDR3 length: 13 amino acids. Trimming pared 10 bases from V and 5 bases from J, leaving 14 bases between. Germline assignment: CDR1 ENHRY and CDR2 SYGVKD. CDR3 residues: CATRGGQTGELFF. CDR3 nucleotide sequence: TGTGCCACCCGAGGAGGGCAGACCGGGGAGCTGTTTTTT.

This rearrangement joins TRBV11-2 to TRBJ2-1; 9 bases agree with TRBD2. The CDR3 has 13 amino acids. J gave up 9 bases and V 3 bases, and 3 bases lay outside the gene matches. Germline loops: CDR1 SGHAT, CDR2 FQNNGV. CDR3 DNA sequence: TGTGCCAGCAGCTTCGGGACTAGCCCTGAGCAGTTCTTC. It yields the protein CASSFGTSPEQFF.

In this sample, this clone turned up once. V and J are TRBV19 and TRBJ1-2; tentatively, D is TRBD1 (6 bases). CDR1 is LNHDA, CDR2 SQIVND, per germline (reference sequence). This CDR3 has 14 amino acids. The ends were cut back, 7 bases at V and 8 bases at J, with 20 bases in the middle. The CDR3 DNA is TGTGCCAGTACTCAACTGGCGGGGGCTGCCGGCTACACCTTC. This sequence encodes CASTQLAGAAGYTF.

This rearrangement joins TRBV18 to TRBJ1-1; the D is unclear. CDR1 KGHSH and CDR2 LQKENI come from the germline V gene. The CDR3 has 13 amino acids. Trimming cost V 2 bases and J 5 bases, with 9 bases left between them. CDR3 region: CASSPGAWTEAFF. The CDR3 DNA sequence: TGTGCCAGCTCACCAGGAGCGTGGACTGAAGCTTTCTTT.

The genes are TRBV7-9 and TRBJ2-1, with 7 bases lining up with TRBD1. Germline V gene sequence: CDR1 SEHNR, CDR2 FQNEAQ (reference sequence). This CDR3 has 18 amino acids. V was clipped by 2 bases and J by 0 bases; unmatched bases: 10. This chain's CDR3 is CASSLFPPDRSSYNEQFF. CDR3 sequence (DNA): TGTGCCAGCAGCTTATTTCCCCCGGACAGGTCCTCCTACAATGAGCAGTTCTTC.

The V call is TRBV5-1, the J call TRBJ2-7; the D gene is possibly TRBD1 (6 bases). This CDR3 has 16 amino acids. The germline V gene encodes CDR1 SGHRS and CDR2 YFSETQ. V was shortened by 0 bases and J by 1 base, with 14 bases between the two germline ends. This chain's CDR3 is CASSLAEGQRSYEQYF. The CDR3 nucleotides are TGCGCCAGCAGCTTGGCCGAAGGACAGAGATCCTACGAGCAGTACTTC.

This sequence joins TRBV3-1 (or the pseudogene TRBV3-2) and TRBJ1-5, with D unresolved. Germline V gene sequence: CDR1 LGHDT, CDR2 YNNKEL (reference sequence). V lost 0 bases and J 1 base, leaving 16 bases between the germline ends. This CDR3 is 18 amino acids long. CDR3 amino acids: CASSQEWRAKWSNQPQHF. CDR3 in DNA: TGTGCCAGCAGCCAAGAATGGAGAGCCAAGTGGAGCAATCAGCCCCAGCATTTT.